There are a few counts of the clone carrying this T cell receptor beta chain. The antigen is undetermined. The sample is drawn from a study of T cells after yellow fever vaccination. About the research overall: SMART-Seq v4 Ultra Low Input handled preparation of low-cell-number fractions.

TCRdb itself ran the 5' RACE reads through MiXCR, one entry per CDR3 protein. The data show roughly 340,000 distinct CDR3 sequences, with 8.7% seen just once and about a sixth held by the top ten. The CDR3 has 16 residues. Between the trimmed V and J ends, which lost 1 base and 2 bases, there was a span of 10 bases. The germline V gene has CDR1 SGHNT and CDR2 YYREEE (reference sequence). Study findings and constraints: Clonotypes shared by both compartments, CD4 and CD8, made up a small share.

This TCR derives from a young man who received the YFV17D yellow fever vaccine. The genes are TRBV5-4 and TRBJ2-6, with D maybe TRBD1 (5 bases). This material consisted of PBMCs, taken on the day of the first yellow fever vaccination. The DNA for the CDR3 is TGTGCCAGCAGCTTGATGCAGGGCGCTGGGGCCAACGTCCTGACTTTC. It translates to CASSLMQGAGANVLTF.